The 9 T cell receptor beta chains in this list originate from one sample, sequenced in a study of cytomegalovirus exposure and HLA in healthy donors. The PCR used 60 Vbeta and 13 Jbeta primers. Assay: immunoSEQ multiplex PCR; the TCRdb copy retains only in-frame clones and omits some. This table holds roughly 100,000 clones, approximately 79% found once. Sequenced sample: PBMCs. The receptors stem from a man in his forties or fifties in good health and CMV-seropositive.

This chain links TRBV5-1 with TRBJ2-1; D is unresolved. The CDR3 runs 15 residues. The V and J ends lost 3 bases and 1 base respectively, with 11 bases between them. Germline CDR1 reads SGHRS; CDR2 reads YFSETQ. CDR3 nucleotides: TGCGCCAGCAGCTCAGGCTTCGGATCCTACAATGAGCAGTTCTTC. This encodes CASSSGFGSYNEQFF.

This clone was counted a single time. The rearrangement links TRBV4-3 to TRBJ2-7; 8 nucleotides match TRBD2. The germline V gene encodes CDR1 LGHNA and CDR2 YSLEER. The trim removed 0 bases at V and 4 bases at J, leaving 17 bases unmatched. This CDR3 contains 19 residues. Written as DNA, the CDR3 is TGCGCCAGCAGCCAAGACTTTCTCGTAGCGGGATCCTCATCTTACGAGCAGTACTTC. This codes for CASSQDFLVAGSSSYEQYF.

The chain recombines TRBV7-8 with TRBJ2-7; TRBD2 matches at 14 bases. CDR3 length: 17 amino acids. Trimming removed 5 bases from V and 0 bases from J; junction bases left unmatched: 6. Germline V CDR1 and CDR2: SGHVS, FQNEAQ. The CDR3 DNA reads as TGTGCCAGCAGCATCCGGACTAGCGGGAGGAGCTCCTACGAGCAGTACTTC. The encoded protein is CASSIRTSGRSSYEQYF.

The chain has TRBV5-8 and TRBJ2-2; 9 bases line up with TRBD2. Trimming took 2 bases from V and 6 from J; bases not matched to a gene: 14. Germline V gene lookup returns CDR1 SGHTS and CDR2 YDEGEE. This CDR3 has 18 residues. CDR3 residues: CASSFGSGRGGPPGELFF. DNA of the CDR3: TGTGCCAGCAGCTTCGGTAGCGGGAGAGGAGGTCCCCCCGGGGAGCTGTTTTTT.

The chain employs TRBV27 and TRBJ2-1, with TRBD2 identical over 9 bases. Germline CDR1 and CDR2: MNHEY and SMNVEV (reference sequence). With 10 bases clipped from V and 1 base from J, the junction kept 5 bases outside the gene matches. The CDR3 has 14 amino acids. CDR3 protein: CAIKREVSYNEQFF. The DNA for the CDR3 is TGTGCCATAAAGCGGGAGGTATCCTACAATGAGCAGTTCTTC.

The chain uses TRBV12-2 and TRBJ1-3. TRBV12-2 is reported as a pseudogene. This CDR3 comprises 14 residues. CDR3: CASRPRGGWNTIYF. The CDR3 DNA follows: TGTGCAAGTCGCCCGCGCGGGGGGTGGAACACCATATATTTT.

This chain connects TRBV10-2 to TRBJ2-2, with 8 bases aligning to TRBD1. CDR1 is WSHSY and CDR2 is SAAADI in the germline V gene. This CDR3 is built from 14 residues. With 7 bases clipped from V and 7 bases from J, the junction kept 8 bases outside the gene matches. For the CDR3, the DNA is TGCGCCAGCACCCTAGGACAGGGTGGCGGGGAGCTGTTTTTT. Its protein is CASTLGQGGGELFF.

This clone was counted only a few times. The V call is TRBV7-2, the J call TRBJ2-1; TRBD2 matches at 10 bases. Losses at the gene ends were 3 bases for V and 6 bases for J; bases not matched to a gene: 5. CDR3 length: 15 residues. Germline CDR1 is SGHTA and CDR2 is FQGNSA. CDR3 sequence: CASSFSGRLSNEQFF. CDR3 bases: TGTGCCAGCAGCTTTAGCGGGAGGTTATCCAATGAGCAGTTCTTC.

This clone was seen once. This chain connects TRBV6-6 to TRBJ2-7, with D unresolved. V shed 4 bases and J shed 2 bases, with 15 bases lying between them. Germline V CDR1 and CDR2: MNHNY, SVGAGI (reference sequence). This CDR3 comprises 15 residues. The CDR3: CASSSRSPPTYEQYF. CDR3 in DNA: TGTGCCAGCAGTTCGAGGTCTCCACCGACCTACGAGCAGTACTTC.